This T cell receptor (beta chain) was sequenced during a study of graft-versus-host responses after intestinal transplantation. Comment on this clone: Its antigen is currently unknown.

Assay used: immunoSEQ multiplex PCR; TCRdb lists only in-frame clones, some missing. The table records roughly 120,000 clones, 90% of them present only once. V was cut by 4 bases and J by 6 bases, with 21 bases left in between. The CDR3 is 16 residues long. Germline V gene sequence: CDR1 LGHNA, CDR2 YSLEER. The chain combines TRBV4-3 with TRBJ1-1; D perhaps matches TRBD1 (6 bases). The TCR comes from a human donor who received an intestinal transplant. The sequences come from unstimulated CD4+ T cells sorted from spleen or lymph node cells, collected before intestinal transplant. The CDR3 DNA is TGCGCCAGCAGCCCCACCTTGTGGAACAGGGAAGCTGAAGCTTTCTTT. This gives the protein CASSPTLWNREAEAFF.